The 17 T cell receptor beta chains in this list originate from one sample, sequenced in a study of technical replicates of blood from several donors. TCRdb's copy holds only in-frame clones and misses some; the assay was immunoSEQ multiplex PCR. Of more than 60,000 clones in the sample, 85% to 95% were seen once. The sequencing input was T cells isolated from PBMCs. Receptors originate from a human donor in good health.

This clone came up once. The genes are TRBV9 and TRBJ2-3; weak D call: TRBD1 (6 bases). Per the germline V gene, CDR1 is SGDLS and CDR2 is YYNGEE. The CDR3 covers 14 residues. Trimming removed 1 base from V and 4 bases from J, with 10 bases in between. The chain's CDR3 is CASSVTGLPDTQYF. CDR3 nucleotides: TGTGCCAGCAGCGTAACAGGGCTCCCAGATACGCAGTATTTT.

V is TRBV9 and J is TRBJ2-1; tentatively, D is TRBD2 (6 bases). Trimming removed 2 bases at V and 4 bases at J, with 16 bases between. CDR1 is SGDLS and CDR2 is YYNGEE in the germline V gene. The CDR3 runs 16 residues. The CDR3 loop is CASSVLRETLYNEQFF. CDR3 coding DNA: TGTGCCAGCAGCGTCCTACGGGAGACGCTATACAATGAGCAGTTCTTC. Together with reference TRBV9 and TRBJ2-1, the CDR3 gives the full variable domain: DSGVTQTPKHLITATGQRVTLRCSPRSGDLSVYWYQQSLDQGLQFLIQYYNGEERAKGNILERFSAQQFPDLHSELNLSSLELGDSALYFCASSVLRETLYNEQFFGPGTRLTVL.

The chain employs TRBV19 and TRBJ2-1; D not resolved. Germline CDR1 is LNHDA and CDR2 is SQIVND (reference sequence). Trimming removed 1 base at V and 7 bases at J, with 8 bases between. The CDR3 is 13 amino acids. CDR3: CASSIGRGNEQFF. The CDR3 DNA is TGTGCCAGTAGTATAGGTAGAGGAAATGAGCAGTTCTTC.

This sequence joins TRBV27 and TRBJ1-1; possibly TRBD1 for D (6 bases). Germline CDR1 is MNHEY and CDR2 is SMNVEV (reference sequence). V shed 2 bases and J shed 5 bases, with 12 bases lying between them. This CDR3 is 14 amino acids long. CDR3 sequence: CASSLAGALTEAFF. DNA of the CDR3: TGTGCCAGCAGTTTAGCGGGGGCATTGACTGAAGCTTTCTTT.

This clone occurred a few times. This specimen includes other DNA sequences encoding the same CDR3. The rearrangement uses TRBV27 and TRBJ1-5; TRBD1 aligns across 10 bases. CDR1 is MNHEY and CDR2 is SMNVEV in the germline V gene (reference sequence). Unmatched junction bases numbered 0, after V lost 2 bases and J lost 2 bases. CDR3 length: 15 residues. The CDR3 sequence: CASSLGTGGNQPQHF. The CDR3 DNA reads TGTGCCAGCAGTTTAGGGACAGGGGGCAATCAGCCCCAGCATTTT.

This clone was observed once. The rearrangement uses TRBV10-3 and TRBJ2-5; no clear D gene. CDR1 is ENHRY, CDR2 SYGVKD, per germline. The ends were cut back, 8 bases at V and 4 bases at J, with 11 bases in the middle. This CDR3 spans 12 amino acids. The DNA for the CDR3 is TGTGCCATCGGGCAGGCCATAGAGACCCAGTACTTC. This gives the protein CAIGQAIETQYF.

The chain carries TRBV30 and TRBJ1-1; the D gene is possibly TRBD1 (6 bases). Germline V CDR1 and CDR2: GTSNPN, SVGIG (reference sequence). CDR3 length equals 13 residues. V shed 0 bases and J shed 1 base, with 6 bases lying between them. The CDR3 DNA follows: TGTGCCTGGAGTGTACAGGGGAACACTGAAGCTTTCTTT. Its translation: CAWSVQGNTEAFF.

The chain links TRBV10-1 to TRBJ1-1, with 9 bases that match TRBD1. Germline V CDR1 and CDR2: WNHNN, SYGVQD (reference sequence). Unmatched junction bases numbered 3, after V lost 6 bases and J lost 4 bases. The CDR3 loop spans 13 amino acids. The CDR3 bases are TGCGCCAGCAGCGGACAGGGGAGCACTGAAGCTTTCTTT. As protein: CASSGQGSTEAFF.

The DNA for the CDR3 is TGCGCCAGCAGCAATCTAGCGCGAGGGACCGGGGAGCTGTTTTTT. Residues: CASSNLARGTGELFF. The chain links TRBV4-3 to TRBJ2-2; perhaps TRBD2 as D (6 bases). The CDR3 consists of 15 residues. The V end lost 5 bases, the J end lost 5 bases, and 15 bases lay between the germline ends. Germline V gene lookup returns CDR1 LGHNA and CDR2 YSLEER.

The CDR3 region has the DNA TGTGCCAGCAGTTTTCGACTGCGATCCTACGAGCAGTACTTC. Encoded protein: CASSFRLRSYEQYF. The chain employs TRBV28 and TRBJ2-7, with D hard to call. The CDR3 sequence is 14 residues long. Trimming shortened V by 3 bases and J by 1 base, and 10 bases separated the two germline ends. Germline CDR1 and CDR2: MDHEN and SYDVKM.

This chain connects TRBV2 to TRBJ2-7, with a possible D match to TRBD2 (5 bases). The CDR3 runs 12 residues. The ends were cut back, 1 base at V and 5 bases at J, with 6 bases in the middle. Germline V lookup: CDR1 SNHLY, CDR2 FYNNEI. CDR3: CASSEGGNEQYF. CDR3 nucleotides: TGTGCCAGCAGTGAAGGAGGGAACGAGCAGTACTTC.

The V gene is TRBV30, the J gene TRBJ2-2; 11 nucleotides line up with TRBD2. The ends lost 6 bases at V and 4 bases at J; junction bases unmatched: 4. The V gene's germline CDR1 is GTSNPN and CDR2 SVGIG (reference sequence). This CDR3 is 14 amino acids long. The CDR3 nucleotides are TGTGCCTGCTATAGCGGGAGGGCCACCGGGGAGCTGTTTTTT. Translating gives CACYSGRATGELFF.

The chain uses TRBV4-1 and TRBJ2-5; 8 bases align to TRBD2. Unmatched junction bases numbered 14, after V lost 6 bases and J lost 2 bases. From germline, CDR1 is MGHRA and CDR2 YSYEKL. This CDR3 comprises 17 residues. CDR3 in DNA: TGCGCCAGCAGGAGGGAAACGGGGGGGGGAGGGCAAGAGACCCAGTACTTC. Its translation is CASRRETGGGGQETQYF.

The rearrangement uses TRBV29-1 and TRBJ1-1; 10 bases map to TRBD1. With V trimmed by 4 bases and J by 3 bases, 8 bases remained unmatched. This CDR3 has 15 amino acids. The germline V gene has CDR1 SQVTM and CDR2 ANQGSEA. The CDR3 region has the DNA TGCAGCGTTGTTCGGACAGGGGGTCGTGACACTGAAGCTTTCTTT. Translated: CSVVRTGGRDTEAFF. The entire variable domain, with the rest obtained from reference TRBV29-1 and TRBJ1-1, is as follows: SAVISQKPSRDICQRGTSLTIQCQVDSQVTMMFWYRQQPGQSLTLIATANQGSEATYESGFVIDKFPISRPNLTFSTLTVSNMSPEDSSIYLCSVVRTGGRDTEAFFGQGTRLTVV.

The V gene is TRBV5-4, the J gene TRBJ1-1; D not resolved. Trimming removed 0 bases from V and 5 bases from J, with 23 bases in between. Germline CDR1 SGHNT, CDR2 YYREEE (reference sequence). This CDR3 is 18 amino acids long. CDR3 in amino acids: CASSLELALPGVGTEAFF. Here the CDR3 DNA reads TGTGCCAGCAGCTTGGAGCTGGCGCTCCCCGGGGTTGGGACTGAAGCTTTCTTT.

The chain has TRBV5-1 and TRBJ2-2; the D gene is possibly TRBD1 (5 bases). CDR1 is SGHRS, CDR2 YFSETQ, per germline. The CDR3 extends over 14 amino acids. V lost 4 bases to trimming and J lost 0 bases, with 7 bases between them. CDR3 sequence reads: CASSPDTNTGELFF. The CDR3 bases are TGCGCCAGCAGCCCGGACACGAACACCGGGGAGCTGTTTTTT.

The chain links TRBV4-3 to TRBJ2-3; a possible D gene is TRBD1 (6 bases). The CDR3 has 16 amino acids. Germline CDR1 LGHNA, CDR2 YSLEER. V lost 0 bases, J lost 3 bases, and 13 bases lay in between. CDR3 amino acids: CASSQDVGGQTDTQYF. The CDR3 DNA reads TGCGCCAGCAGCCAAGATGTTGGGGGCCAAACAGATACGCAGTATTTT.